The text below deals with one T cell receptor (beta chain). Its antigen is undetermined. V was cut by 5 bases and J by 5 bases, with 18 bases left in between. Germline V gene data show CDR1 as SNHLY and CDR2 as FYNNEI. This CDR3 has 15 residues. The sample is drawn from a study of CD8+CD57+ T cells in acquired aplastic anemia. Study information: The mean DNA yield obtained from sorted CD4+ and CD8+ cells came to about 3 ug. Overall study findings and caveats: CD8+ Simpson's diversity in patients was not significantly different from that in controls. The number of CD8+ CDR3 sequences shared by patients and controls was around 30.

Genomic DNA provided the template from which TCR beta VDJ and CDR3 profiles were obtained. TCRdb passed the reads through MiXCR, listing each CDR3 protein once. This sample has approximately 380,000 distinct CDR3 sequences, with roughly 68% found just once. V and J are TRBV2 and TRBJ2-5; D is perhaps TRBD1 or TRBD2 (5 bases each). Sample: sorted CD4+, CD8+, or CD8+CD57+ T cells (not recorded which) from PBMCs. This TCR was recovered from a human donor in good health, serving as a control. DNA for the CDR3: TGTGCCAGCAGTTTATGGAGAGGGGAGCGCGAGACCCAGTACTTC. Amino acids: CASSLWRGERETQYF.